A single sample gave rise to the 16 T cell receptor beta chains below, sequenced in a study of response to subunit inactivated influenza vaccine. TCRdb reprocessed the RT-PCR reads via MiXCR and lists one record per CDR3 protein. The table lists 600,000 to 700,000 distinct CDR3 sequences, about 14% of them singletons. Sequencing was performed on PBMCs from blood, taken 14 to 15 days before vaccination. These receptors were collected from a man over 45 who received an inactivated influenza vaccine.

In its sample, this clonotype was seen many times. This rearrangement joins TRBV5-1 to TRBJ2-2; TRBD2 aligns across 7 bases. Losses at the gene ends were 9 bases for V and 7 bases for J; bases not matched to a gene: 9. Germline CDR1 SGHRS, CDR2 YFSETQ. The CDR3 consists of 13 residues. The CDR3 sequence is CAISGERIGELFF. CDR3 DNA: TGCGCCATAAGCGGGGAGCGGATCGGGGAGCTGTTTTTT.

This rearrangement joins TRBV9 to TRBJ2-3, with D tentatively TRBD2 (6 bases). V was shortened by 0 bases and J by 0 bases, with 11 bases between the two germline ends. Germline assignment: CDR1 SGDLS and CDR2 YYNGEE. This CDR3 has 16 amino acids. The CDR3 region has the DNA TGTGCCAGCAGCGTAGGTTGGCGGGGTAGCACAGATACGCAGTATTTT. The encoded protein is CASSVGWRGSTDTQYF. Complete variable domain (other parts from reference TRBV9 and TRBJ2-3): DSGVTQTPKHLITATGQRVTLRCSPRSGDLSVYWYQQSLDQGLQFLIQYYNGEERAKGNILERFSAQQFPDLHSELNLSSLELGDSALYFCASSVGWRGSTDTQYFGPGTRLTVL.

This chain links TRBV11-2 with TRBJ2-1, with 11 bases fitting TRBD2. Germline V lookup: CDR1 SGHAT, CDR2 FQNNGV. V was pared by 5 bases and J by 10 bases, with 10 bases of the junction left unmatched. The CDR3 extends over 15 amino acids. CDR3 protein: CASSRSGGAAIEQFF. DNA of the CDR3: TGTGCCAGCAGCCGTAGCGGGGGGGCGGCCATAGAGCAGTTCTTC.

At least ten counts were recorded for this clonotype. CDR3 amino acids: CASSFQDGTEAFF. DNA of the CDR3: TGTGCCAGCAGTTTTCAGGATGGGACTGAAGCTTTCTTT. The chain uses TRBV12-3 or TRBV12-4 and TRBJ1-1; no clear D gene. The CDR3 loop spans 13 amino acids. V dropped 3 bases and J dropped 5 bases, with 10 bases sitting between them.

This clonotype was detected a few times. The chain couples TRBV11-1 to TRBJ2-1; TRBD2 matches at 12 bases. Germline loops: CDR1 SGHAT, CDR2 FQDESV (reference sequence). The V gene end was trimmed by 3 bases and the J gene end by 10 bases; junction bases not matched to a gene: 4. CDR3 size: 14 residues. The DNA of the CDR3 is TGTGCCAGCAGCTTTGGACTAGCGGGAAGGGAGCAGTTCTTC. This codes for CASSFGLAGREQFF.

The rearrangement joins TRBV6-1 to TRBJ2-5, with 9 bases identical to TRBD1. Germline V gene data show CDR1 as MNHNS and CDR2 as SASEGT. Germline trimming cut 2 bases from V and 4 bases from J; bases unmatched to any gene: 5. CDR3 size: 15 residues. CDR3 sequence (DNA): TGTGCCAGCAGTGAACTGACAGGGGGGCGAGAGACCCAGTACTTC. The encoded protein is CASSELTGGRETQYF.

This rearrangement joins TRBV28 to TRBJ1-2; no firm D call. The germline V and J ends were trimmed by 3 bases and 3 bases, with 8 bases remaining between them. The CDR3 is made up of 13 amino acids. Germline V gene data show CDR1 as MDHEN and CDR2 as SYDVKM. DNA for the CDR3: TGTGCCAGCAGTTTTAGTGTGGACTATGGCTACACCTTC. This sequence encodes CASSFSVDYGYTF.

This clonotype has more than one count but fewer than ten. The chain has TRBV20-1 and TRBJ2-1; no clear D gene. The CDR3 runs 12 residues. V was shortened by 2 bases and J by 7 bases, with 9 bases between the two germline ends. From germline, CDR1 is DFQATT and CDR2 SNEGSKA (reference sequence). The CDR3 protein is CSARSRSNEQFF. CDR3 coding DNA: TGCAGTGCTAGATCGCGGTCGAATGAGCAGTTCTTC.

This clonotype was detected only a few times. This chain joins TRBV28 and TRBJ1-3, with D unclear. Germline V gives CDR1 MDHEN, CDR2 SYDVKM. The CDR3 spans 19 residues. Trimming cost V 3 bases and J 0 bases, with 21 bases left between them. CDR3 in DNA: TGTGCCAGCAGTTTCGGGGTAGTAAATCCCCGATACTCTGGAAACACCATATATTTT. Translation gives CASSFGVVNPRYSGNTIYF.

This clonotype was detected only a few times. V usage is TRBV5-1 and J usage is TRBJ2-3; no definite D call. Germline loops: CDR1 SGHRS, CDR2 YFSETQ. The CDR3 is 14 amino acids. The V gene lost 7 bases and the J gene lost 0 bases, with 12 bases spanning the gap. Here the CDR3 DNA reads TGCGCCAGCTTGGATCTCACTAGCACAGATACGCAGTATTTT. It is translated as CASLDLTSTDTQYF. Full variable domain (outside the CDR3, taken from reference TRBV5-1 and TRBJ2-3): KAGVTQTPRYLIKTRGQQVTLSCSPISGHRSVSWYQQTPGQGLQFLFEYFSETQRNKGNFPGRFSGRQFSNSRSEMNVSTLELGDSALYLCASLDLTSTDTQYFGPGTRLTVL.

This clonotype has a handful of counts. J is TRBJ2-1 and V is TRBV7-2; possibly TRBD1 for D (6 bases). Germline lookup yields CDR1 SGHTA and CDR2 FQGNSA. The germline V and J ends were trimmed by 5 bases and 5 bases, with 7 bases remaining between them. This CDR3 spans 12 amino acids. CDR3 protein: CASSRQDNEQFF. The CDR3 DNA follows: TGTGCCAGCAGCCGACAGGACAATGAGCAGTTCTTC.

The J gene is TRBJ1-1, the V gene TRBV6-5; TRBD1 matches 9 bases. Trimming at V came to 5 bases and at J to 10 bases, leaving 8 bases not matched to a gene. CDR3 length equals 13 residues. Germline CDR1 is MNHEY and CDR2 is SVGAGI. In DNA form, the CDR3 reads TGTGCCAGCAGTACTACCGGGACAGGGTTAGCTTTCTTT. This sequence encodes CASSTTGTGLAFF.

In this sample, this clonotype turned up a few times. The chain employs TRBV11-2 and TRBJ2-1, with a tentative D call TRBD1 (6 bases). Germline lookup yields CDR1 SGHAT and CDR2 FQNNGV. CDR3 length equals 16 residues. Trimming shortened V by 6 bases and J by 0 bases, and 15 bases separated the two germline ends. CDR3 nucleotides: TGTGCCAGCAGTTATGGACAGTTCTACTCCTACAATGAGCAGTTCTTC. As protein: CASSYGQFYSYNEQFF.

This clonotype occurred many times. The rearrangement joins TRBV20-1 to TRBJ2-7, with TRBD2 matching 7 bases. The CDR3 is 13 amino acids. The germline gives CDR1 DFQATT, CDR2 SNEGSKA (reference sequence). V lost 7 bases, J lost 2 bases, and 8 bases stayed unmatched. CDR3 protein: CSVGGVGTYEQYF. Here the CDR3 DNA reads TGCAGTGTGGGAGGGGTCGGAACCTACGAGCAGTACTTC.

This clonotype was recorded a few times. The chain recombines TRBV6-1 with TRBJ2-1; 8 bases are shared with TRBD2. With V trimmed by 7 bases and J by 9 bases, 11 bases remained unmatched. Germline lookup yields CDR1 MNHNS and CDR2 SASEGT. The CDR3 runs to 14 residues. The CDR3: CASKIQRGTLEQFF. DNA for the CDR3: TGTGCCAGCAAAATCCAGCGGGGGACTCTTGAGCAGTTCTTC.

The chain has TRBV20-1 and TRBJ1-6; 7 nucleotides agree with TRBD1. The CDR3 covers 15 residues. V gave up 3 bases and J gave up 7 bases; unmatched junction bases: 9. CDR1 is DFQATT, CDR2 SNEGSKA, per germline (reference sequence). The CDR3 DNA is TGCAGTGCTAGCGAACAGACAGGGAGCAATTCACCCCTCCACTTT. It codes for CSASEQTGSNSPLHF.